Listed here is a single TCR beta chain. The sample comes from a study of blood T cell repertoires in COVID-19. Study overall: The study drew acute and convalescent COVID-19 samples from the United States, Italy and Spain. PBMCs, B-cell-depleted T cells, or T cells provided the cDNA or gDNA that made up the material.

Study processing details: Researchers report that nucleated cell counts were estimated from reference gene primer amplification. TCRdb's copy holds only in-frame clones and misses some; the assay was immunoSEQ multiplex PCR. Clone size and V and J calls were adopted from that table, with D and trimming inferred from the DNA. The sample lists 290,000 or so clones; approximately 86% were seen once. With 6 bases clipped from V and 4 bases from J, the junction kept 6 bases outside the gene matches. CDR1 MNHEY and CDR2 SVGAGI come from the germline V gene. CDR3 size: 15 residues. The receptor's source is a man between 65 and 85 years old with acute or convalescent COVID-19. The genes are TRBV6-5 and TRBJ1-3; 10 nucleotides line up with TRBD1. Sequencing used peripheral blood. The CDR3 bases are TGTGCCAGCAGGAGACAGGGGGCCGGCGGAAACACCATATATTTT. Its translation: CASRRQGAGGNTIYF.